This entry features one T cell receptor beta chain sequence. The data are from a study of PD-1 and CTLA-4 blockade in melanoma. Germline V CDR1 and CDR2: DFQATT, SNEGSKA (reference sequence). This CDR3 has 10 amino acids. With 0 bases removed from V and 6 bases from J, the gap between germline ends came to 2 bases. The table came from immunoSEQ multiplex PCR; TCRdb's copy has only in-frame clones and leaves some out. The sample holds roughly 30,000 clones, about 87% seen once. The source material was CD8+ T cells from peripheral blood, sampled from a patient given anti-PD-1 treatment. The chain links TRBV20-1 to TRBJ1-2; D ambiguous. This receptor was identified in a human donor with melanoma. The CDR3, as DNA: TGCAGTGCTAGAGAGGATGGCTACACCTTC. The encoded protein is CSAREDGYTF.